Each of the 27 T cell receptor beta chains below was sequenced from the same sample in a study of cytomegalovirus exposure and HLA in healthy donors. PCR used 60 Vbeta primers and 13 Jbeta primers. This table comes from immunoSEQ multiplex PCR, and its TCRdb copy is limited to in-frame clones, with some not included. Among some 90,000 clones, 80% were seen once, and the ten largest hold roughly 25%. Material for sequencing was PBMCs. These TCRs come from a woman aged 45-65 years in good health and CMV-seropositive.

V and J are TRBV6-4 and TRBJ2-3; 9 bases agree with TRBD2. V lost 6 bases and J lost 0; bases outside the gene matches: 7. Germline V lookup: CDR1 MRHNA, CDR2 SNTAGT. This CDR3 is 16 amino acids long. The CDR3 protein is CASSHSGGHSTDTQYF. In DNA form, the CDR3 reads TGTGCCAGCAGCCATAGCGGGGGACACAGCACAGATACGCAGTATTTT.

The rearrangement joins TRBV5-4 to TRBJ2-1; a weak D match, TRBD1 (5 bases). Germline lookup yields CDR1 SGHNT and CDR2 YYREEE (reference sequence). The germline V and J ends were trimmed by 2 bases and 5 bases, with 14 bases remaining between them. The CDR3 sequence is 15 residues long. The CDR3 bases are TGTGCCAGCAGCTTCTCGATCAGGGCCGACAATGAGCAGTTCTTC. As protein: CASSFSIRADNEQFF.

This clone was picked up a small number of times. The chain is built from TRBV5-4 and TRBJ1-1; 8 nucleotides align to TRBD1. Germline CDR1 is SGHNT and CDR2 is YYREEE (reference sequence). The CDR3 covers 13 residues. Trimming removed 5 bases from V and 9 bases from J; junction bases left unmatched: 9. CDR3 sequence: CASSQTGEQKAFF. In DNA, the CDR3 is TGTGCCAGCAGTCAGACAGGGGAACAAAAAGCTTTCTTT.

CDR3 nucleotides: TGCGCCAGCAGCGAAGGGGTTAGGAGCTCCTATAATTCACCCCTCCACTTT. It codes for CASSEGVRSSYNSPLHF. The V call is TRBV5-1, the J call TRBJ1-6; a weak D match, TRBD1 (5 bases). CDR3 length: 17 residues. CDR1 is SGHRS, CDR2 YFSETQ, per germline. With 4 bases removed from V and 0 bases from J, the gap between germline ends came to 14 bases.

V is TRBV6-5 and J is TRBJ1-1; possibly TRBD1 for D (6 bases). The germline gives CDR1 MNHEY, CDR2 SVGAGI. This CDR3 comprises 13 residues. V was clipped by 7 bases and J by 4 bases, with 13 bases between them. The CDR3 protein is CASTIRGGTEAFF. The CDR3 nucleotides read TGTGCCAGCACTATTAGGGGGGGCACTGAAGCTTTCTTT.

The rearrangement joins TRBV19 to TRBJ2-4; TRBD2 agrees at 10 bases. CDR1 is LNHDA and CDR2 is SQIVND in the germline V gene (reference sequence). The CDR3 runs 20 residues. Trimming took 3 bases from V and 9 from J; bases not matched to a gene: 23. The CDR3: CASSIQPPLATSGRAGIQYF. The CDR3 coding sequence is TGTGCCAGTAGTATCCAACCTCCACTAGCGACTAGCGGGCGGGCGGGCATTCAGTACTTC.

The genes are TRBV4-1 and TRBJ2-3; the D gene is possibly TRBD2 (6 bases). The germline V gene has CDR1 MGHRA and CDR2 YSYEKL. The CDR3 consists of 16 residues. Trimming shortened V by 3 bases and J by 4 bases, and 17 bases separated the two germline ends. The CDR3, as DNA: TGCGCCAGCAGCCAGTTCGGGCGGGGCATCGCAGATACGCAGTATTTT. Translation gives CASSQFGRGIADTQYF.

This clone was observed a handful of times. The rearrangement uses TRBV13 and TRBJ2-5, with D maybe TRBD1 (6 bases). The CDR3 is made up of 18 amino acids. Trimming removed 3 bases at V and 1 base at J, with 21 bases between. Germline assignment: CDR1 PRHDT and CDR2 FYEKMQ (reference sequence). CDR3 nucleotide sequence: TGTGCCAGCAGCTTGGGGGCTACAGGGCACATAGGCCAAGAGACCCAGTACTTC. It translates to CASSLGATGHIGQETQYF.

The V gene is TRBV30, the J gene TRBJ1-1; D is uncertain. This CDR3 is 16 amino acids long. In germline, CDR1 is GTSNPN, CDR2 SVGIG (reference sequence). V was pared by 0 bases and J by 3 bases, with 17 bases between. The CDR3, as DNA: TGTGCCTGGAGTGTTGGTGTGGGGAGAGTTTACACTGAAGCTTTCTTT. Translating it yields CAWSVGVGRVYTEAFF.

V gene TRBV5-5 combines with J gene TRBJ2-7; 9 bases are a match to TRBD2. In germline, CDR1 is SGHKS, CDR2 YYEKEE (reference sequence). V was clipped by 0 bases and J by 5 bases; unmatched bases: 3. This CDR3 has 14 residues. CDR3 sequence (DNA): TGTGCCAGCAGCTTGGTAGCGGGAGTTAACGAGCAGTACGTC. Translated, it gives CASSLVAGVNEQYV.

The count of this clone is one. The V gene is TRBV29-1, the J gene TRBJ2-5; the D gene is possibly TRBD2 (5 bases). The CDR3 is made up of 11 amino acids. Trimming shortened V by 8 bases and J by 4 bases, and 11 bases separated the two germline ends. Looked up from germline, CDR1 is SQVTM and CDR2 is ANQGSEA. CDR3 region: CSLAGGETQYF. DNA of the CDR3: TGCAGCCTAGCTGGAGGAGAGACCCAGTACTTC.

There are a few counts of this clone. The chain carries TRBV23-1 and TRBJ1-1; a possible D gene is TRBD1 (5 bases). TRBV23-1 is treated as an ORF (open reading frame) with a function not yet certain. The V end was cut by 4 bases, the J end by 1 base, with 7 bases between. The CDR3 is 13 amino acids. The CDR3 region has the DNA TGCGCCAGCAGTCCAGGGCCGAACACTGAAGCTTTCTTT. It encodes CASSPGPNTEAFF.

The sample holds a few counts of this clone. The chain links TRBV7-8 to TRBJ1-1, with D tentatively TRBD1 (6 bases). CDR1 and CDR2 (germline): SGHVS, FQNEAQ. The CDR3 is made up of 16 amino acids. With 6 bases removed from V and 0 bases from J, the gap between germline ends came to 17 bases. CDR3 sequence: CASRSTRGDMNTEAFF. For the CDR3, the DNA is TGTGCCAGCAGGAGTACCAGGGGAGACATGAACACTGAAGCTTTCTTT.

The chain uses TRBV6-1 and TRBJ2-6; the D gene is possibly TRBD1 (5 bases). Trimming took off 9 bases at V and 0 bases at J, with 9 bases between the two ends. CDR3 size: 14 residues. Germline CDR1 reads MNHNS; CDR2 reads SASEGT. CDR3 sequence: CASLRVSGANVLTF. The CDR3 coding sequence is TGTGCCAGTCTCAGGGTCTCTGGGGCCAACGTCCTGACTTTC.

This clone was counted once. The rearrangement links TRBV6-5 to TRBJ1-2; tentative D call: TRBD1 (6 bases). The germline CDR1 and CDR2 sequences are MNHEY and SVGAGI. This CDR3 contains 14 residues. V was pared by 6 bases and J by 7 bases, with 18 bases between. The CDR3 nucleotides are TGTGCCAGCAGCTCGCCCCCAGGGGTAGGTGGCTACACCTTC. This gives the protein CASSSPPGVGGYTF.

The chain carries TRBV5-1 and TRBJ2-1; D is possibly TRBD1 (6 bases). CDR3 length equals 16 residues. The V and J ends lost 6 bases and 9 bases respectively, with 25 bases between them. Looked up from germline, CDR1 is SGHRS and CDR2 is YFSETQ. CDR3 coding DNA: TGCGCCAGCAAACAACTCACAGGGCAGGTAAAGGGTGAGCAGTTCTTC. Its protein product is CASKQLTGQVKGEQFF.

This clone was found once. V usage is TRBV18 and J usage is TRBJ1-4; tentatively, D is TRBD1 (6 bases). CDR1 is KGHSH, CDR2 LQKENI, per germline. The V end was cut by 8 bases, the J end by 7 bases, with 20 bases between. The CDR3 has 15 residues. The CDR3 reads CASHEVRGRGEKLFF. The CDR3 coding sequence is TGTGCCAGCCACGAAGTCAGGGGCAGAGGTGAAAAACTGTTTTTT. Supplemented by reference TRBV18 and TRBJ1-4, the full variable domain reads NAGVMQNPRHLVRRRGQEARLRCSPMKGHSHVYWYRQLPEEGLKFMVYLQKENIIDESGMPKERFSAEFPKEGPSILRIQQVVRGDSAAYFCASHEVRGRGEKLFFGSGTQLSVL.

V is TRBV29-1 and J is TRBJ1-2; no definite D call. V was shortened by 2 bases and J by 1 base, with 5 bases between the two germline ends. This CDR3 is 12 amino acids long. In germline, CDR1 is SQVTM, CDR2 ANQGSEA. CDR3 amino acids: CSVEPSNYGYTF. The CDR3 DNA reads TGCAGCGTTGAACCGAGTAACTATGGCTACACCTTC.

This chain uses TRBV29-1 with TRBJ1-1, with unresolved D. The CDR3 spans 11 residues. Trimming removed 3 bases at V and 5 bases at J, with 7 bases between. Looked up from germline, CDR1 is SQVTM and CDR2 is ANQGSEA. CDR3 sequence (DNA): TGCAGCGTTGACCCCCCGACTGAAGCTTTCTTT. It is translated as CSVDPPTEAFF.

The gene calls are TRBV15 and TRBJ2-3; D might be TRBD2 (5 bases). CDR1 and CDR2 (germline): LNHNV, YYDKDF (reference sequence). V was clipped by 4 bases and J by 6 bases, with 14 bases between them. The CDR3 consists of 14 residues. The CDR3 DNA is TGTGCCACCAGCATCCTACGGACTGCGGATACGCAGTATTTT. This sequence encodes CATSILRTADTQYF.

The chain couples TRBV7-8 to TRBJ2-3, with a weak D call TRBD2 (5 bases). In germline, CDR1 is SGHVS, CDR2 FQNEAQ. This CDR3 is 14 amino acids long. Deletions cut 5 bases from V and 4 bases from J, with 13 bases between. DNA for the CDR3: TGTGCCAGCAGCCTCCAACTAGGCTCAGATACGCAGTATTTT. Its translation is CASSLQLGSDTQYF.

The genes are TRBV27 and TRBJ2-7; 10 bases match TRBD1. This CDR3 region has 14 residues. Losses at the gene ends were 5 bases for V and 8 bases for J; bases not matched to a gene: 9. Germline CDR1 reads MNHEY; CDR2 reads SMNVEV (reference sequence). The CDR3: CASSPLGQGEKQYF. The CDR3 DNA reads TGTGCCAGCAGTCCCTTAGGACAGGGGGAGAAGCAGTACTTC.

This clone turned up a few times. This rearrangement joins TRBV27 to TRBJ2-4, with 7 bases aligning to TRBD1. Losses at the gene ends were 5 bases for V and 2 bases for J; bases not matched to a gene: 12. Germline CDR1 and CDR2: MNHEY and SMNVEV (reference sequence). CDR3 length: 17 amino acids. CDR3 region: CASSTGVGGLTKNIQYF. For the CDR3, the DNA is TGTGCCAGCAGTACAGGGGTTGGGGGTTTAACCAAAAACATTCAGTACTTC.

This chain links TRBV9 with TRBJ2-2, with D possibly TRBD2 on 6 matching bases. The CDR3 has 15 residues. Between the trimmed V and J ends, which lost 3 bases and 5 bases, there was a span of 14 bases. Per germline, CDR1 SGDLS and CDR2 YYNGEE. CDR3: CASSEVAGRTGELFF. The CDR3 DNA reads TGTGCCAGCAGCGAGGTCGCGGGACGGACCGGGGAGCTGTTTTTT.

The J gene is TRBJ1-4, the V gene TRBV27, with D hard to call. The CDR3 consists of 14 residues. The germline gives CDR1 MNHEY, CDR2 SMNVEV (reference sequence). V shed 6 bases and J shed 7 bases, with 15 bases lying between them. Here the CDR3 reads CASRRSVGVEKLFF. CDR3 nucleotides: TGTGCCAGCAGAAGGTCCGTCGGGGTTGAAAAACTGTTTTTT.

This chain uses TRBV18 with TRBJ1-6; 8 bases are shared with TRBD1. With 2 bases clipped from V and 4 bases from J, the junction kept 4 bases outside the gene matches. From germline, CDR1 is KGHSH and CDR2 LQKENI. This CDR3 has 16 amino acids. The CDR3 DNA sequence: TGTGCCAGCTCACCAAACAGGGGGGGTTATAATTCACCCCTCCACTTT. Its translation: CASSPNRGGYNSPLHF. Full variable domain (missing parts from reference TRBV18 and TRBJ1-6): NAGVMQNPRHLVRRRGQEARLRCSPMKGHSHVYWYRQLPEEGLKFMVYLQKENIIDESGMPKERFSAEFPKEGPSILRIQQVVRGDSAAYFCASSPNRGGYNSPLHFGNGTRLTVT.

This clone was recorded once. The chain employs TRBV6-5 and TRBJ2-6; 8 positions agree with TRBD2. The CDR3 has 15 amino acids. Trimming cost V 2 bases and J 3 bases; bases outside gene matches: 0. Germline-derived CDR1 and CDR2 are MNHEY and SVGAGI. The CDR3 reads CASSYAGGGANVLTF. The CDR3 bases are TGTGCCAGCAGTTACGCGGGGGGTGGGGCCAACGTCCTGACTTTC.